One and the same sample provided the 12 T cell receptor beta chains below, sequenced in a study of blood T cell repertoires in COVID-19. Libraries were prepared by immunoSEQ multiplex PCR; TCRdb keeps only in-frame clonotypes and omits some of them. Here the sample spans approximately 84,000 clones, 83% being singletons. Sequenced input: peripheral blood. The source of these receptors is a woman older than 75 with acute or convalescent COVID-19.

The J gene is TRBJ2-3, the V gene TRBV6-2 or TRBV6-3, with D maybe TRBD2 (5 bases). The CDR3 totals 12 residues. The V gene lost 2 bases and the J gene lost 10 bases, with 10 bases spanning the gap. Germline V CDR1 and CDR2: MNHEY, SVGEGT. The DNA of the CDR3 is TGTGCCAGCAGTTACGAGGGTAGGGCGCAGTATTTT. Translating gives CASSYEGRAQYF.

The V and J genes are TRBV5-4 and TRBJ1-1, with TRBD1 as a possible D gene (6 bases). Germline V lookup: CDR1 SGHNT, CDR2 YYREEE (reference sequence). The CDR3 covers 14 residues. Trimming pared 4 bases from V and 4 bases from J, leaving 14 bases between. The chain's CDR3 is CASSLDRFSTEAFF. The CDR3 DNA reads TGTGCCAGCAGCCTCGACAGGTTTAGCACTGAAGCTTTCTTT. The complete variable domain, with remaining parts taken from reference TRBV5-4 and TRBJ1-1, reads ETGVTQSPTHLIKTRGQQVTLRCSSQSGHNTVSWYQQALGQGPQFIFQYYREEENGRGNFPPRFSGLQFPNYSSELNVNALELDDSALYLCASSLDRFSTEAFFGQGTRLTVV.

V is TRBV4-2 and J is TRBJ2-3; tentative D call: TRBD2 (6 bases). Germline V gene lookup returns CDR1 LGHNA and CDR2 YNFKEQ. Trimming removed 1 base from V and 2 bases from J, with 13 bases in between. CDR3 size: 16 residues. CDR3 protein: CASSQGSSDYTDTQYF. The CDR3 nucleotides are TGTGCCAGCAGCCAAGGATCTAGCGACTACACAGATACGCAGTATTTT.

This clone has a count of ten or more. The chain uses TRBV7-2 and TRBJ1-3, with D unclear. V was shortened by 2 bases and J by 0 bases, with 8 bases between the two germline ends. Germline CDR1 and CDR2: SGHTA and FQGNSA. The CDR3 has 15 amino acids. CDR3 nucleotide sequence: TGTGCCAGCAGCTTATCCGCGAGCTCTGGAAACACCATATATTTT. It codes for CASSLSASSGNTIYF.

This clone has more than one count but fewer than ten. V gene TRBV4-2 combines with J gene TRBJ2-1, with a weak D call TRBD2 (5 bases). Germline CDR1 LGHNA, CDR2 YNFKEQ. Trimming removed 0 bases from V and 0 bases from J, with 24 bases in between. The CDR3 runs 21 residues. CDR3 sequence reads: CASSQDQGLGVSFLSYNEQFF. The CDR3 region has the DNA TGTGCCAGCAGCCAAGATCAAGGACTGGGTGTGAGTTTTCTCTCCTACAATGAGCAGTTCTTC.

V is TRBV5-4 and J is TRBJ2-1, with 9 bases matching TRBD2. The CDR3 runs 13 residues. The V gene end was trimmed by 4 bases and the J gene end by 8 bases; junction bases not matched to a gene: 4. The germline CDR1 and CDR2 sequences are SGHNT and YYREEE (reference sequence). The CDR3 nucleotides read TGTGCCAGCAGCCCCTGGACTAGCGATGAGCAGTTCTTC. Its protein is CASSPWTSDEQFF.

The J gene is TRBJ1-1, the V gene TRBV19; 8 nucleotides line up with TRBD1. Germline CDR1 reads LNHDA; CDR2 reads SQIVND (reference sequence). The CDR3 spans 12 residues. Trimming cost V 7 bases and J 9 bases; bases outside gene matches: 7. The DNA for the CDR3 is TGTGCCAGTAAAGGACAGGGAGGGCAAGCTTTCTTT. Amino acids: CASKGQGGQAFF.

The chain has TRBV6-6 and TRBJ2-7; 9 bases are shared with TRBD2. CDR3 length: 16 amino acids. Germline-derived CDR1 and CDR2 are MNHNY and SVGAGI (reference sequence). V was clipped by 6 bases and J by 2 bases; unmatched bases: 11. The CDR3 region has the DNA TGTGCCAGCAGGGGGGGCGTAGCGGGAGATACCTACGAGCAGTACTTC. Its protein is CASRGGVAGDTYEQYF.

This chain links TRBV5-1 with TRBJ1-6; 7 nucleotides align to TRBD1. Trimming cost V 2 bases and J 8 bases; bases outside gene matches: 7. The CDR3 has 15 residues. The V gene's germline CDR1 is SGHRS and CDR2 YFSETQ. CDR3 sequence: CASSFSTGSDSPLHF. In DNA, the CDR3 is TGCGCCAGCAGCTTCTCGACAGGGAGCGATTCACCCCTCCACTTT.

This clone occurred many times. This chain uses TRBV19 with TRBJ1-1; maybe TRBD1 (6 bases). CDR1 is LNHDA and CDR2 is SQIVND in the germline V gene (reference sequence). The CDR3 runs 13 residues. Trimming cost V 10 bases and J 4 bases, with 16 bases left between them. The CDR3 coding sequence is TGTGCCACCGAACAGGGTCGGAGCACTGAAGCTTTCTTT. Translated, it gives CATEQGRSTEAFF.

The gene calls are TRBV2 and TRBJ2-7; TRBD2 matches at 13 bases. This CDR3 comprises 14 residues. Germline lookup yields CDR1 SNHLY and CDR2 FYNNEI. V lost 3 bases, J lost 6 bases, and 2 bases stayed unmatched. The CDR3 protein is CASSDGTSGIEQYF. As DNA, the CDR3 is TGTGCCAGCAGTGATGGGACTAGCGGGATCGAGCAGTACTTC.

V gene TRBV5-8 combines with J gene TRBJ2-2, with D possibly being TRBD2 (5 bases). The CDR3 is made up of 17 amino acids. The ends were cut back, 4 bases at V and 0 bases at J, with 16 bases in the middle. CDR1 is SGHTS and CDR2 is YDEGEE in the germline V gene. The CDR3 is CASSRRSAFANTGELFF. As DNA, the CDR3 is TGTGCCAGCAGCCGCCGTAGCGCGTTCGCGAACACCGGGGAGCTGTTTTTT.